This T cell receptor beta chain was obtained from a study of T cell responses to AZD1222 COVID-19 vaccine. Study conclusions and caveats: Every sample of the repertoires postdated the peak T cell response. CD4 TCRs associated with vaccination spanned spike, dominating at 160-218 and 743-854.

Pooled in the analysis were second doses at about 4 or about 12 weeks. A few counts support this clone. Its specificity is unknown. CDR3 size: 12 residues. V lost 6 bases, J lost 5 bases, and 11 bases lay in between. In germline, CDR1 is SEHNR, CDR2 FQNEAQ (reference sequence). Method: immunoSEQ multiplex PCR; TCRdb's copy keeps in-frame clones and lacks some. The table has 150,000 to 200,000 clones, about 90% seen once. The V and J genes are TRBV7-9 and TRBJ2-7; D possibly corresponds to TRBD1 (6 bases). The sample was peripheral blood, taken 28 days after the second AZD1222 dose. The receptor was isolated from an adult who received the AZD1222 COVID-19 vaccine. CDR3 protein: CASRGPGDEQYF. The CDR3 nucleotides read TGTGCCAGCAGGGGTCCAGGGGACGAGCAGTACTTC.